The source of this T cell receptor beta chain is a study of blood T cells in healthy people across ages. The donors, aged roughly 6 to 100, were healthy Caucasians from Russia. Drawing of peripheral blood yielded roughly 9.8 milliliters from each donor. This clonotype was seen repeatedly, ten times or more. Then a second PCR, running about 7 to 11 cycles, was carried out with a sample-barcoded 5' primer and a J-beta primer mix. Every cDNA was tagged by a template-switch adaptor with 12 random nucleotides. Using its own MiXCR run on the 5' RACE reads, TCRdb lists one record per CDR3 protein. The data show 700,000 to 850,000 distinct CDR3 sequences, roughly 40% seen once. The CDR3 has 12 amino acids. Germline CDR1 SQVTM, CDR2 ANQGSEA. V lost 6 bases and J lost 2, with 10 bases in between.

V and J are TRBV29-1 and TRBJ1-2; no clear D. What was sequenced was blood. This clonotype was sampled from a man aged 18 to 30 in good health. The CDR3, as DNA: TGCAGCGTCCAAGACGGGAACTATGGCTACACCTTC. It codes for CSVQDGNYGYTF.